This T cell receptor (beta chain) was sequenced in a study of CD8+CD57+ T cells in acquired aplastic anemia. Overall study context: Recorded DNA amounts for sorted CD4+ and CD8+ cells had an average of approximately 3 ug.

By flow cytometry, patients selected for sequencing had shown an expansion of CD8+CD57+ cells. Severe acquired aplastic anemia was the diagnosis recorded for all patients. This CDR3 region has 14 residues. CDR1 SGHKS and CDR2 YYEKEE come from the germline V gene (reference sequence). With 0 bases removed from V and 0 bases from J, the gap between germline ends came to 7 bases. TCR beta VDJ combinations and CDR3 sequences were profiled from genomic DNA. A single record per CDR3 protein comes from TCRdb applying MiXCR to the reads. The sample has 150,000 to 200,000 distinct CDR3 sequences, less than 60% seen once. With respect to this clonotype: Its antigen remains unknown.

Overall study findings and caveats: Twenty-nine sequences, all CD8+ CDR3, were shared between patients and controls.

The V and J genes are TRBV5-5 and TRBJ2-7; D gene uncertain. Sequencing used sorted CD4+, CD8+, or CD8+CD57+ T cells (not recorded which) from PBMCs. This TCR was recovered from a human donor with aplastic anemia. Here the CDR3 reads CASSLGTASYEQYF. The CDR3 nucleotides read TGTGCCAGCAGCTTGGGGACGGCCTCCTACGAGCAGTACTTC.